This TCR beta chain was identified in a study of blood T cell repertoires in COVID-19. Whole-study context: COVID-19 samples, acute and convalescent, were from the United States, Italy and Spain.

The CDR3 is 12 residues long. Germline CDR1 and CDR2: KGHDR and SFDVKD. The V gene end was trimmed by 8 bases and the J gene end by 8 bases; junction bases not matched to a gene: 4. Researchers sorted participants into cohorts using their self-reported clinical history. Per the original methods: Reference gene primers were amplified, and this amplification served to estimate nucleated cell counts. Data came from immunoSEQ multiplex PCR; TCRdb stores just in-frame clones and leaves some out. V, J and clone size derive from that table, while D and trimming were established from the DNA sequence. The data show 300,000 to 400,000 clones, with more than 75% seen just once and approximately 1% held by the top ten.

Input material: PBMCs or T cells enriched from blood (not recorded which). The sequence was obtained from a woman aged 25 to 39 who had recovered from COVID-19. This chain connects TRBV24-1 to TRBJ1-4, with 7 bases matching TRBD1. DNA of the CDR3: TGTGCCACCAACAGGGGTAGGGAAAAACTGTTTTTT. As protein: CATNRGREKLFF.